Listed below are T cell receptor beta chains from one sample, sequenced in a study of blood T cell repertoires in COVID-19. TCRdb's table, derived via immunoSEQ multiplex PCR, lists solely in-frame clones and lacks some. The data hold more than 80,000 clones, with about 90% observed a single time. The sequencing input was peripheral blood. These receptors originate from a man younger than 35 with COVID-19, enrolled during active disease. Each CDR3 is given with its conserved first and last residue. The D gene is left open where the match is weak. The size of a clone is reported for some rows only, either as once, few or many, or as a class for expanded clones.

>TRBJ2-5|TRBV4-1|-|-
CASSQYMREETQYF
TGCGCCAGCAGCCAATATATGCGGGAAGAGACCCAGTACTTC
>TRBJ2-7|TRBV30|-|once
CAWSEGNSYEQYF
TGTGCCTGGAGTGAGGGGAACTCCTACGAGCAGTACTTC
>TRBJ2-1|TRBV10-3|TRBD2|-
CATLPPSGRALGDEQFF
TGTGCCACCCTCCCCCCTAGCGGGAGGGCTCTCGGGGATGAGCAGTTCTTC
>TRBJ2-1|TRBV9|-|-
CASSVAETLSYNEQFF
TGTGCCAGCAGCGTAGCTGAGACTCTCTCCTACAATGAGCAGTTCTTC
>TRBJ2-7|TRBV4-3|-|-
CASSQDGGAPGKEQYF
TGCGCCAGCAGCCAAGACGGAGGGGCGCCTGGTAAGGAGCAGTACTTC
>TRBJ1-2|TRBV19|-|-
CASSTGSSTYGYTF
TGTGCCAGTAGTACGGGGTCCAGCACGTATGGCTACACCTTC
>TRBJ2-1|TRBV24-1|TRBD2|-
CATSDLGLAGGLDEQFF
TGTGCCACCAGTGATTTAGGACTAGCGGGAGGGTTAGATGAGCAGTTCTTC
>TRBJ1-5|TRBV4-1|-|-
CASSQDLGAQGQPQHF
TGCGCCAGCAGCCAAGATCTGGGGGCCCAGGGTCAGCCCCAGCATTTT
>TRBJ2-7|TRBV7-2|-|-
CASSRDRTYEQYF
TGTGCCAGCAGCCGTGACAGGACCTACGAGCAGTACTTC
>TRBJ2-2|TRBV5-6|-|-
CASSLAAGITGELFF
TGTGCCAGCAGCTTGGCGGCAGGGATCACCGGGGAGCTGTTTTTT
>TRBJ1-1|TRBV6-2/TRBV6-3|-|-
CASSYREMNTEAFF
TGTGCCAGCAGTTACAGAGAAATGAACACTGAAGCTTTCTTT
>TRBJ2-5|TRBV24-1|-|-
CATSDLTEETQYF
TGTGCCACCAGTGATTTGACCGAGGAGACCCAGTACTTC
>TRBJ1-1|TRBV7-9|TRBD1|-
CASSFLVGTENTEAFF
TGTGCCAGCAGCTTCCTTGTAGGGACAGAGAACACTGAAGCTTTCTTT
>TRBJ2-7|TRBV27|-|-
CASSLSLTYEQYF
TGTGCCAGCAGTTTGAGTCTGACCTACGAGCAGTACTTC
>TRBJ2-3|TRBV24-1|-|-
CATSDFNSLEDTQYF
TGTGCCACCAGTGATTTCAACAGCCTGGAAGATACGCAGTATTTT
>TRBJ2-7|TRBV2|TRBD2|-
CASRVGLAIYEQYF
TGTGCCAGCAGAGTGGGACTAGCTATCTACGAGCAGTACTTC
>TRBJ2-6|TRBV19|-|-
CASSITGSGANVLTF
TGTGCCAGTAGTATTACAGGGTCCGGGGCCAACGTCCTGACTTTC
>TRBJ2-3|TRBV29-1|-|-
CSVKRGTDTQYF
TGCAGCGTCAAGCGGGGCACAGATACGCAGTATTTT
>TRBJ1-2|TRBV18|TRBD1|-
CASSPTGDGYTF
TGTGCCAGCTCACCGACAGGGGACGGCTACACCTTC
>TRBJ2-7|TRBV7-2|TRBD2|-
CASSIRTSGSEYEQYF
TGTGCCAGCAGCATCCGGACTAGCGGGAGCGAGTACGAGCAGTACTTC
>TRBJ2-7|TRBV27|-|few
CASSLGALGEQYF
TGTGCCAGCAGTTTAGGGGCCCTGGGAGAGCAGTACTTC
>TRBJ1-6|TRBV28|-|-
CASSLSGDNSPLHF
TGTGCCAGCAGTTTGTCGGGGGATAATTCACCCCTCCACTTT
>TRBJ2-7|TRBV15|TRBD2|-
CATSRDSSGSDEQYF
TGTGCCACCAGCAGAGATTCCAGCGGGAGCGACGAGCAGTACTTC
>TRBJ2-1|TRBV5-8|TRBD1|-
CASSYTGQRYNEQFF
TGTGCCAGCAGCTATACGGGACAGAGGTACAATGAGCAGTTCTTC
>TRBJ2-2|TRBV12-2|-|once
CASRLALGREDTGELFF
TGTGCAAGTCGCTTAGCGCTGGGGCGAGAGGACACCGGGGAGCTGTTTTTT
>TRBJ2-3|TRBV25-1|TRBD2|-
CASSDLRLAGRTDTQYF
TGTGCCAGCAGTGACCTTAGACTAGCGGGACGCACAGATACGCAGTATTTT
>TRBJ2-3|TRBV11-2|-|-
CASSGDAQSTQYF
TGTGCCAGCAGCGGAGATGCCCAGAGCACGCAGTATTTT
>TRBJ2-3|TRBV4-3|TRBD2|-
CASSPRLADPTDTQYF
TGCGCCAGCAGCCCACGACTAGCAGACCCCACAGATACGCAGTATTTT
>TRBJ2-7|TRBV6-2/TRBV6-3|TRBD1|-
CASSPDRARLEQYF
TGTGCCAGCAGTCCCGACAGGGCCCGTCTCGAGCAGTACTTC
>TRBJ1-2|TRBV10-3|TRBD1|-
CAISEGQGVGYTF
TGTGCCATCAGTGAAGGGCAGGGGGTTGGCTACACCTTC
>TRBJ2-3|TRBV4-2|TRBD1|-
CASSHGTVGDTQYF
TGTGCCAGCAGCCACGGGACAGTTGGAGATACGCAGTATTTT
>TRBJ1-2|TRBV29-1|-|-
CSVEDVRNYGYTF
TGCAGCGTTGAAGATGTCAGAAACTATGGCTACACCTTC
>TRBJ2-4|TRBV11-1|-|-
CASSPGQTGWAIQYF
TGTGCCAGCAGCCCAGGACAGACGGGATGGGCCATTCAGTACTTC
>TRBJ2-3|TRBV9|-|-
CASSGPVQSTDTQYF
TGTGCCAGCAGCGGCCCAGTCCAAAGCACAGATACGCAGTATTTT
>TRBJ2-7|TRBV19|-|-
CASSTRQGGYEQYF
TGTGCCAGTAGTACCCGGCAGGGGGGATACGAGCAGTACTTC